This TCR beta chain originates from a study of OX40 agonist ivuxolimab in advanced cancers. Study information: A history of anti-PD-1, anti-PD-L1 or anti-CTLA-4 therapy was acceptable, and about 37% had some.

Sequencing was performed with immunoSEQ multiplex PCR; in TCRdb, only in-frame clones are kept and a portion is missing. Of roughly 80,000 clones in the sample, roughly nine tenths are singletons; the top ten hold approximately 0.69%. Blood was sampled at baseline, cycle 4 day 1, and cycle 7 day 1. This clone has just one count. Germline V gene sequence: CDR1 SNHLY, CDR2 FYNNEI. The CDR3 is 17 residues long. V lost 7 bases to trimming and J lost 4 bases, with 22 bases between them. This receptor was identified in an adult with an advanced solid tumor such as melanoma, head and neck, liver or kidney cancer. Material: CD4+ or CD8+ T cells sorted from blood, obtained in a trial of the OX40 agonist ivuxolimab. The chain couples TRBV2 to TRBJ1-4; a weak D match, TRBD1 (6 bases). Here the CDR3 reads CASIKGGSGALNEKLFF. The CDR3 DNA is TGTGCCAGCATCAAAGGAGGGTCAGGGGCCCTTAATGAAAAACTGTTTTTT.